What follows are 7 T cell receptor beta chains derived from one specimen sequenced in a study of T cell repertoires in cytomegalovirus infection. TCRdb independently ran MiXCR on the reads; one entry per CDR3 protein. This sample has about 740,000 distinct CDR3 sequences, with approximately 34% found just once. The sample taken for sequencing was PBMCs. The receptor source for this set is a human donor in good health (CMV status not recorded). Some clones in this sample may be carry-over from other donors' samples.

The chain couples TRBV20-1 to TRBJ1-1, with D possibly being TRBD1 (6 bases). This CDR3 has 16 amino acids. V lost 1 base, J lost 4 bases, and 19 bases lay in between. Germline V gene data show CDR1 as DFQATT and CDR2 as SNEGSKA (reference sequence). CDR3 in DNA: TGCAGTGCTAGAGTGGGGTGGACAGTGGGGAGCACTGAAGCTTTCTTT. Translation gives CSARVGWTVGSTEAFF.

Regarding this clonotype: Compared with germline, one end of the junction differs, possibly owing to a read error. V is TRBV19 and J is TRBJ2-1; TRBD2 matches at 11 bases. This CDR3 spans 14 amino acids. The germline gives CDR1 LNHDA, CDR2 SQIVND (reference sequence). The CDR3 region has the DNA TGTGCCAGTGGGACTAGCGGACCTTACAATGAGCAGATCTTC. It yields the protein CASGTSGPYNEQIF.

This clonotype was found many times. V usage is TRBV7-2 and J usage is TRBJ2-5; a weak D match, TRBD1 (6 bases). The CDR3 covers 14 residues. CDR1 is SGHTA, CDR2 FQGNSA, per germline. V was shortened by 2 bases and J by 5 bases, with 12 bases between the two germline ends. This CDR3 is CASSLIQGSETQYF. DNA of the CDR3: TGTGCCAGCAGCTTAATCCAGGGGTCGGAGACCCAGTACTTC.

A single count supports this clonotype. V and J are TRBV14 and TRBJ2-1, with TRBD2 matching 15 bases. CDR1 and CDR2 from the germline V gene are SGHDN and FVKESK. With V trimmed by 1 base and J by 6 bases, 7 bases remained unmatched. The CDR3 runs 18 residues. CDR3 protein: CASSQVSWTSGRANEQFF. The CDR3, as DNA: TGTGCCAGCAGCCAAGTCTCTTGGACTAGCGGGAGGGCCAATGAGCAGTTCTTC.

The genes are TRBV6-8 and TRBJ2-1; tentative D call: TRBD2 (5 bases). V was clipped by 7 bases and J by 8 bases, with 15 bases between them. Germline CDR1 is MNHGY and CDR2 is SAAAGT. The CDR3 loop spans 13 amino acids. In nucleotides, the CDR3 is TGTGCCAGCACCGACGGGATATTTGATGAGCAGTTCTTC. Residues: CASTDGIFDEQFF.

This clonotype showed up just a few times. J is TRBJ1-1 and V is TRBV7-8, with D uncertain. Germline assignment: CDR1 SGHVS and CDR2 FQNEAQ. The CDR3 covers 14 residues. Trimming shortened V by 6 bases and J by 7 bases, and 18 bases separated the two germline ends. The CDR3 DNA reads TGTGCCAGCAGACTCAGCACCGTCCTACATGAAGCTTTCTTT. Translation gives CASRLSTVLHEAFF. The whole variable domain, filled in from reference TRBV7-8 and TRBJ1-1, reads GAGVSQSPRYKVAKRGQDVALRCDPISGHVSLFWYQQALGQGPEFLTYFQNEAQLDKSGLPSDRFFAERPEGSVSTLKIQRTQQEDSAVYLCASRLSTVLHEAFFGQGTRLTVV.

This clonotype was seen a single time. The chain employs TRBV7-9 and TRBJ1-1; D is perhaps TRBD1 (6 bases). With 2 bases removed from V and 1 base from J, the gap between germline ends came to 14 bases. CDR3 length: 16 residues. Germline-derived CDR1 and CDR2 are SEHNR and FQNEAQ (reference sequence). CDR3 bases: TGTGCCAGCAGCTTACCGAGGGGGAGGGCGAACACTGAAGCTTTCTTT. Translation gives CASSLPRGRANTEAFF.